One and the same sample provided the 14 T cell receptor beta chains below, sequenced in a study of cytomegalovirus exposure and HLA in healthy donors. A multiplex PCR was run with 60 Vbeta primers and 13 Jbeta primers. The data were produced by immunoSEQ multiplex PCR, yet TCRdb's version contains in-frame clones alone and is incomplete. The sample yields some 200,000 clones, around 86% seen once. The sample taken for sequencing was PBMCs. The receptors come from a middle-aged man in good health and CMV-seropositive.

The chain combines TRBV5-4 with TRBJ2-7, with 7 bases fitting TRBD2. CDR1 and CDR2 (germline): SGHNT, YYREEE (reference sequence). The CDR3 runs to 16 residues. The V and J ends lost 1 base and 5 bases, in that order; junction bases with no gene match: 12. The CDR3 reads CASSLIERLASDEQYF. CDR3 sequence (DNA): TGTGCCAGCAGCTTGATCGAACGACTAGCCTCTGACGAGCAGTACTTC.

DNA for the CDR3: TGTGCCAGCAGCTTACTGGGTAGCGGGGGGGCAAATGAGCAGTTCTTC. Amino acids: CASSLLGSGGANEQFF. V and J are TRBV7-9 and TRBJ2-1, with TRBD2 matching over 11 bases. V was pared by 2 bases and J by 7 bases, with 7 bases of the junction left unmatched. Germline CDR1 reads SEHNR; CDR2 reads FQNEAQ (reference sequence). This CDR3 has 16 residues.

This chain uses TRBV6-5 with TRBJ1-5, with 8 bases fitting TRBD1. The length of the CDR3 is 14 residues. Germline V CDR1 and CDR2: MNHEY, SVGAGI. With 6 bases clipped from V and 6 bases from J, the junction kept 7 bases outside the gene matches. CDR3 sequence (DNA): TGTGCCAGCAGCCCAGGGACAGGTTTTCAGCCCCAGCATTTT. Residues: CASSPGTGFQPQHF.

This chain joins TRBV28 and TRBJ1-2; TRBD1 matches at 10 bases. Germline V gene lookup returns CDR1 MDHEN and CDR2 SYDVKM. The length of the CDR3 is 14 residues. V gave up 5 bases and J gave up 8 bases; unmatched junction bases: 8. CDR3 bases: TGTGCCAGCAGTCCAACTGGACAGGGGGGGGGCTACACCTTC. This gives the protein CASSPTGQGGGYTF.

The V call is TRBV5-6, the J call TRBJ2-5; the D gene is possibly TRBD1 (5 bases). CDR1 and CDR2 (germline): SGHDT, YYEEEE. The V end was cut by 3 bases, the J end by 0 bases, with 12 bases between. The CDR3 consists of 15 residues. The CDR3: CASSYDSLNQETQYF. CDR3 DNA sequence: TGTGCCAGCAGCTACGACAGTTTAAACCAAGAGACCCAGTACTTC.

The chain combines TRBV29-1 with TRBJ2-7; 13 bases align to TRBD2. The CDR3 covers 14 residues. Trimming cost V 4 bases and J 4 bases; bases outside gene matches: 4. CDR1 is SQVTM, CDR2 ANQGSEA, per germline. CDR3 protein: CSVVLAGGPYEQYF. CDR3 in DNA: TGCAGCGTTGTACTAGCGGGGGGGCCGTACGAGCAGTACTTC.

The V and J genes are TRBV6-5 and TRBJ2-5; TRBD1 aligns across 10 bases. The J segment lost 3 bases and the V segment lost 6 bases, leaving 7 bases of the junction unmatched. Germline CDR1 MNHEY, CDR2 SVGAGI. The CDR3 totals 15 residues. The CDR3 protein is CASRQSGQGKETQYF. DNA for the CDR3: TGTGCCAGCAGACAGTCGGGACAGGGGAAAGAGACCCAGTACTTC.

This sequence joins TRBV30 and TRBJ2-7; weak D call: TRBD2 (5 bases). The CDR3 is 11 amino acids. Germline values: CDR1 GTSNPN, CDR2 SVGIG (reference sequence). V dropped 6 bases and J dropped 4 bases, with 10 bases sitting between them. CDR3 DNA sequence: TGTGCCTGTAGGACTCGATACGAGCAGTACTTC. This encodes CACRTRYEQYF. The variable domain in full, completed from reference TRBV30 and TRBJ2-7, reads SQTIHQWPATLVQPVGSPLSLECTVEGTSNPNLYWYRQAAGRGLQLLFYSVGIGQISSEVPQNLSASRPQDRQFILSSKKLLLSDSGFYLCACRTRYEQYFGPGTRLTVT.

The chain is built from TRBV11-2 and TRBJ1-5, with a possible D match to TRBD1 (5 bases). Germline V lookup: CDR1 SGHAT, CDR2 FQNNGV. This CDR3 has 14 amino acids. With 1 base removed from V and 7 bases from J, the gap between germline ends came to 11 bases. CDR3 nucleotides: TGTGCCAGCAGCTTAGTGGGGCCAGGCCAGCCCCAGCATTTT. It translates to CASSLVGPGQPQHF. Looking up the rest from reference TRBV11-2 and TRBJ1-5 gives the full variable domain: EAGVAQSPRYKIIEKRQSVAFWCNPISGHATLYWYQQILGQGPKLLIQFQNNGVVDDSQLPKDRFSAERLKGVDSTLKIQPAKLEDSAVYLCASSLVGPGQPQHFGDGTRLSIL.

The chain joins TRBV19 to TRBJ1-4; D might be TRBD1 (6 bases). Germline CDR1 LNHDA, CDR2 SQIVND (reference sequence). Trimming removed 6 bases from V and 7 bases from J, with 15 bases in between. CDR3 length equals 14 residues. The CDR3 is CASSVGGRFEKLFF. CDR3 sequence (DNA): TGTGCCAGTAGCGTCGGGGGGCGCTTTGAAAAACTGTTTTTT.

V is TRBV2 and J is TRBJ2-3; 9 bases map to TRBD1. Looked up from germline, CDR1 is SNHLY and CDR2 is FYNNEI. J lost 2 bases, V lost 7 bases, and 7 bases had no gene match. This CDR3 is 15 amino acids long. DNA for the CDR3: TGTGCCAGCACCCTGGACAGGGGTGTCACAGATACGCAGTATTTT. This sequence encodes CASTLDRGVTDTQYF.

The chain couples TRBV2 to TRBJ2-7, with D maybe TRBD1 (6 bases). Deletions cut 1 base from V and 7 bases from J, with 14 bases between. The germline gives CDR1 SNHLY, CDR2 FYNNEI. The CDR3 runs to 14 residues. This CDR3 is CASSEGGRVGEQYF. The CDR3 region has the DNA TGTGCCAGCAGTGAAGGGGGGCGAGTCGGGGAGCAGTACTTC.

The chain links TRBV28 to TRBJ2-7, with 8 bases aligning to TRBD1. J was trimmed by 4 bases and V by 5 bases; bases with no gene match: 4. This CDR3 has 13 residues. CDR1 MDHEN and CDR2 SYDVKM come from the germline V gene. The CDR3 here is CASSPWTGYEQYF. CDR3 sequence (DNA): TGTGCCAGCAGTCCCTGGACAGGGTACGAGCAGTACTTC.

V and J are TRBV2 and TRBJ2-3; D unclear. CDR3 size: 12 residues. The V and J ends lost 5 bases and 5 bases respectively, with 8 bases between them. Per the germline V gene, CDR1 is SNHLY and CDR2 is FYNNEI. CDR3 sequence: CASSWQRDTQYF. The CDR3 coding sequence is TGTGCCAGCAGTTGGCAAAGAGATACGCAGTATTTT.